These 19 T cell receptor beta chains originate from one sample sequenced in a study of T-cell memory formation after mild COVID-19. Each CDR3 protein is one row after TCRdb ran MiXCR on the 5' RACE reads. The table shows roughly 560,000 distinct CDR3 sequences, with about 20% occurring only once. The sample taken for sequencing was PBMCs or a T cell subset sorted from them (not recorded which). The source is an adult woman who had mild COVID-19 (a few samples of this study predate the infection). Cell type and time point are not known.

The chain is built from TRBV3-1 and TRBJ2-5; D might be TRBD1 or TRBD2, each matching 6 bases. The CDR3 sequence is 15 residues long. Germline V gives CDR1 LGHDT, CDR2 YNNKEL (reference sequence). V lost 1 base, J lost 9 bases, and 18 bases lay in between. The CDR3 bases are TGTGCCAGCAGCCAAGGACAGAATAGAAGGGGGGCCCAGTACTTC. This codes for CASSQGQNRRGAQYF.

The rearrangement uses TRBV23-1 and TRBJ2-3, with D perhaps matching TRBD1 or TRBD2 (5 bases each). TRBV23-1 is designated an ORF whose function remains uncertain. Deletions cut 3 bases from V and 3 bases from J, with 13 bases between. The CDR3 runs 15 residues. The CDR3 sequence is CASSQRREGTDTQYF. The DNA for the CDR3 is TGCGCCAGCAGTCAGAGAAGAGAGGGGACAGATACGCAGTATTTT.

This chain uses TRBV7-9 with TRBJ1-2; TRBD1 is a possible D gene (6 bases). This CDR3 region has 15 residues. The germline gives CDR1 SEHNR, CDR2 FQNEAQ (reference sequence). With 5 bases removed from V and 0 bases from J, the gap between germline ends came to 13 bases. CDR3 DNA sequence: TGTGCCAGCAGCCTTGGACAGCCCACTAACTATGGCTACACCTTC. This gives the protein CASSLGQPTNYGYTF.

This CDR3 is CASSLAARGLRNEQFF. The CDR3 bases are TGTGCCAGCAGCTTAGCTGCTAGGGGGCTTCGCAATGAGCAGTTCTTC. The chain is built from TRBV7-6 and TRBJ2-1; 7 bases align to TRBD1. The V segment lost 0 bases and the J segment 6 bases; nucleotides outside the gene matches: 8. The CDR3 covers 16 residues. The germline gives CDR1 SGHVS, CDR2 FNYEAQ.

In DNA form, the CDR3 reads TGCGCCAGCAGCCTGTTGGGCCCAGGGAACACCGGGGAGCTGTTTTTT. This gives the protein CASSLLGPGNTGELFF. The chain couples TRBV5-1 to TRBJ2-2, with unresolved D. The length of the CDR3 is 16 residues. With 4 bases removed from V and 1 base from J, the gap between germline ends came to 14 bases. CDR1 and CDR2 from the germline V gene are SGHRS and YFSETQ.

This CDR3 is CASVQERGSTDTQYF. As DNA, the CDR3 is TGTGCCAGCGTCCAGGAGCGGGGTAGCACAGATACGCAGTATTTT. This chain links TRBV11-2 with TRBJ2-3, with 7 bases fitting TRBD2. This CDR3 spans 15 amino acids. J was trimmed by 0 bases and V by 8 bases; bases with no gene match: 8. The germline gives CDR1 SGHAT, CDR2 FQNNGV.

The chain joins TRBV5-1 to TRBJ2-7; possibly TRBD1 for D (6 bases). Germline CDR1 is SGHRS and CDR2 is YFSETQ. This CDR3 comprises 16 residues. V lost 4 bases, J lost 9 bases, and 26 bases lay in between. CDR3 sequence (DNA): TGCGCCAGCAGCCCGGAGCCGGGACAAAAGACCCTGGGGCAGTACTTC. Translated, it gives CASSPEPGQKTLGQYF.

There are a few counts of this clonotype. V usage is TRBV12-3 or TRBV12-4 and J usage is TRBJ1-2; D gene ambiguous. The V end was cut by 5 bases, the J end by 0 bases, with 13 bases between. CDR3 length: 15 amino acids. The chain's CDR3 is CASSPKGIANYGYTF. The CDR3 nucleotides are TGTGCCAGCAGTCCTAAAGGGATAGCTAACTATGGCTACACCTTC.

This clonotype was seen only a few times. The chain is built from TRBV5-1 and TRBJ2-2; D perhaps matches TRBD2 (6 bases). Trimming cost V 2 bases and J 7 bases, with 24 bases left between them. Looked up from germline, CDR1 is SGHRS and CDR2 is YFSETQ. The CDR3 sequence is 18 residues long. The CDR3 here is CASSFTGAGTHFHGELFF. Here the CDR3 DNA reads TGCGCCAGCAGCTTTACCGGGGCCGGGACTCATTTCCACGGGGAGCTGTTTTTT.

A few counts support this clonotype. This chain uses TRBV20-1 with TRBJ1-2, with 10 bases that match TRBD1. CDR1 and CDR2 from the germline V gene are DFQATT and SNEGSKA (reference sequence). Trimming cost V 5 bases and J 6 bases; bases outside gene matches: 15. This CDR3 is 16 amino acids long. The CDR3 DNA reads TGCAGTGCTCAATCCGGAATCGCCGGGACAGGGGATGGCTACACCTTC. Its protein product is CSAQSGIAGTGDGYTF.

This sequence joins TRBV6-1 and TRBJ2-7; 7 bases map to TRBD1. After removal of 6 bases from V and 2 bases from J, the junction contained 10 bases not matched to a gene. The CDR3 spans 15 residues. The germline CDR1 and CDR2 sequences are MNHNS and SASEGT. For the CDR3, the DNA is TGTGCCAGCAGCGTAACCGTACAGGGGACCTACGAGCAGTACTTC. Translated, it gives CASSVTVQGTYEQYF.

The V call is TRBV25-1, the J call TRBJ2-7; TRBD1 agrees at 7 bases. Germline CDR1 and CDR2: MGHDK and SYGVNS. This CDR3 has 14 amino acids. After removal of 3 bases from V and 3 bases from J, the junction contained 5 bases not matched to a gene. CDR3 nucleotides: TGTGCCAGCAGTGACTGGGACAGCGGCTACGAGCAGTACTTC. It yields the protein CASSDWDSGYEQYF.

This clonotype was counted a few times. The chain links TRBV15 to TRBJ1-5; D is perhaps TRBD1 (5 bases). CDR3 length: 15 residues. From germline, CDR1 is LNHNV and CDR2 YYDKDF (reference sequence). V was pared by 3 bases and J by 8 bases, with 17 bases between. CDR3 coding DNA: TGTGCCACCAGCAGTAGGCAGGGACCGGGGGAGCCCCAGCATTTT. This gives the protein CATSSRQGPGEPQHF.

This clonotype was seen more than once but under ten times. The V gene is TRBV6-5, the J gene TRBJ1-2, with D perhaps TRBD1 (6 bases). V lost 0 bases to trimming and J lost 4 bases, with 15 bases between them. Germline-derived CDR1 and CDR2 are MNHEY and SVGAGI. This CDR3 region has 16 residues. The CDR3 sequence is CASSYSDRRGPYGYTF. The CDR3 DNA reads as TGTGCCAGCAGTTACTCGGATCGTCGGGGGCCCTATGGCTACACCTTC.

The V call is TRBV29-1, the J call TRBJ2-7; 8 nucleotides match TRBD2. Trimming at V came to 6 bases and at J to 3 bases, leaving 10 bases not matched to a gene. The CDR3 sequence is 14 residues long. The germline CDR1 and CDR2 sequences are SQVTM and ANQGSEA. The CDR3 loop is CSVRPAGDLYEQYF. CDR3 nucleotides: TGCAGCGTCCGGCCAGCGGGAGACCTCTACGAGCAGTACTTC.

This clonotype was counted ten times or more. The chain is built from TRBV6-2 or TRBV6-3 and TRBJ2-1, with D unresolved. The CDR3 is 15 amino acids. The germline V and J ends were trimmed by 2 bases and 0 bases, with 8 bases remaining between them. Germline V lookup: CDR1 MNHEY, CDR2 SVGEGT. CDR3 in amino acids: CASSYEFSSYNEQFF. CDR3 in DNA: TGTGCCAGCAGTTACGAGTTCAGCTCCTACAATGAGCAGTTCTTC.

This clonotype appeared a few times. The chain combines TRBV20-1 with TRBJ1-1, with TRBD1 matching over 11 bases. V shed 5 bases and J 9 bases; nucleotides not matched to a gene: 17. This CDR3 contains 16 residues. The germline V gene encodes CDR1 DFQATT and CDR2 SNEGSKA (reference sequence). CDR3 in amino acids: CSAPSAPGTGGEKAFF. The CDR3 DNA reads as TGCAGTGCTCCCTCCGCCCCCGGGACAGGGGGTGAGAAAGCTTTCTTT.

This rearrangement joins TRBV7-6 to TRBJ2-1; possible D gene TRBD1, 6 bases. The length of the CDR3 is 14 residues. The germline gives CDR1 SGHVS, CDR2 FNYEAQ. The V end was cut by 3 bases, the J end by 8 bases, with 14 bases between. CDR3 in amino acids: CASSLWPQGDEQFF. CDR3 nucleotide sequence: TGTGCCAGCAGCTTGTGGCCACAGGGCGATGAGCAGTTCTTC. Looking up the rest from reference TRBV7-6 and TRBJ2-1 gives the full variable domain: GAGVSQSPRYKVTKRGQDVALRCDPISGHVSLYWYRQALGQGPEFLTYFNYEAQQDKSGLPNDRFSAERPEGSISTLTIQRTEQRDSAMYRCASSLWPQGDEQFFGPGTRLTVL.

The chain has TRBV24-1 and TRBJ2-3; no clear D gene. The CDR3 is made up of 14 amino acids. V lost 1 base and J lost 2, with 6 bases in between. Germline CDR1 is KGHDR and CDR2 is SFDVKD. The CDR3 region has the DNA TGTGCCACCAGTGATTTCAGTTACACAGATACGCAGTATTTT. Its translation is CATSDFSYTDTQYF.